This passage covers 13 T cell receptor beta chains from one sample sequenced in a study of blood T cell repertoires in COVID-19. Only in-frame clones appear in the TCRdb table, and some are missing; sequencing was by immunoSEQ multiplex PCR. In the table there are around 200,000 clones, 65% to 90% of which are singletons. The sample taken for sequencing was PBMCs or T cells enriched from blood (not recorded which). The receptor set was obtained from a woman aged 25-40 years who had been exposed to COVID-19.

V usage is TRBV24-1 and J usage is TRBJ2-5; D is undetermined. Trimming removed 3 bases at V and 2 bases at J, with 12 bases between. The CDR3 contains 15 residues. The germline gives CDR1 KGHDR, CDR2 SFDVKD. The CDR3, as DNA: TGTGCCACCAGTGATGTGGTACGGAGTCAAGAGACCCAGTACTTC. Protein: CATSDVVRSQETQYF.

This clone was seen more than once but under ten times. This sequence joins TRBV7-3 and TRBJ1-1; no reliable D call. This CDR3 contains 13 residues. Germline values: CDR1 SGHTA, CDR2 FQGTGA. With 4 bases removed from V and 3 bases from J, the gap between germline ends came to 9 bases. The CDR3, as DNA: TGTGCCAGCAGCTCCACATCCGACACTGAAGCTTTCTTT. Translation gives CASSSTSDTEAFF. Complete variable domain (other parts from reference TRBV7-3 and TRBJ1-1): GAGVSQTPSNKVTEKGKYVELRCDPISGHTALYWYRQSLGQGPEFLIYFQGTGAADDSGLPNDRFFAVRPEGSVSTLKIQRTERGDSAVYLCASSSTSDTEAFFGQGTRLTVV.

The rearrangement joins TRBV19 to TRBJ1-5; 8 bases are shared with TRBD1. This CDR3 contains 15 residues. After removal of 4 bases from V and 0 bases from J, the junction contained 2 bases not matched to a gene. Germline values: CDR1 LNHDA, CDR2 SQIVND (reference sequence). In DNA form, the CDR3 reads TGTGCCAGTAGTAGGACAGGGTATAGCAATCAGCCCCAGCATTTT. This translates into CASSRTGYSNQPQHF.

The chain is built from TRBV3-1 (or the pseudogene TRBV3-2) and TRBJ1-1; possible D gene TRBD1, 6 bases. Deletions cut 4 bases from V and 10 bases from J, with 22 bases between. The germline V gene has CDR1 LGHDT and CDR2 YNNKEL (reference sequence). There are 15 residues in the CDR3. The CDR3 sequence: CASSPPGGQGSRAFF. The DNA of the CDR3 is TGTGCCAGCAGCCCCCCCGGGGGGCAGGGATCGCGAGCTTTCTTT.

This sequence joins TRBV14 and TRBJ1-3; D not certain. CDR1 is SGHDN, CDR2 FVKESK, per germline. The CDR3 loop spans 16 amino acids. Trimming took off 4 bases at V and 0 bases at J, with 13 bases between the two ends. The CDR3, as DNA: TGTGCCAGCAGCCCCCATCCGCTGAGCTCTGGAAACACCATATATTTT. Translation: CASSPHPLSSGNTIYF.

The V and J genes are TRBV2 and TRBJ2-7; TRBD2 matches 9 bases. V lost 1 base, J lost 6 bases, and 7 bases stayed unmatched. The CDR3 runs 15 residues. Germline CDR1 and CDR2: SNHLY and FYNNEI. CDR3 loop: CASSEVPSGVGEQYF. Here the CDR3 DNA reads TGTGCCAGCAGTGAAGTTCCTAGCGGGGTCGGCGAGCAGTACTTC.

The chain links TRBV5-1 to TRBJ2-2, with D perhaps TRBD2 (6 bases). The CDR3 has 14 residues. Per the germline V gene, CDR1 is SGHRS and CDR2 is YFSETQ. V was clipped by 2 bases and J by 5 bases, with 10 bases between them. CDR3 sequence (DNA): TGCGCCAGCAGCTTAGGTGGGGGGACCGGGGAGCTGTTTTTT. Its protein is CASSLGGGTGELFF.

V usage is TRBV19 and J usage is TRBJ2-3; D is possibly TRBD2 (5 bases). Germline V lookup: CDR1 LNHDA, CDR2 SQIVND (reference sequence). V gave up 3 bases and J gave up 2 bases, with 9 bases separating them. This CDR3 comprises 14 residues. The CDR3 is CASSMRGLTDTQYF. DNA of the CDR3: TGTGCCAGTAGTATGCGAGGACTCACAGATACGCAGTATTTT.

This clone was detected only once. J is TRBJ2-1 and V is TRBV2; 12 nucleotides line up with TRBD2. The trim removed 6 bases at V and 10 bases at J, leaving 4 bases unmatched. The germline CDR1 and CDR2 sequences are SNHLY and FYNNEI. This CDR3 is built from 13 residues. The CDR3 protein is CASRTSGGWEQFF. The CDR3 bases are TGTGCCAGCAGAACTAGCGGGGGGTGGGAGCAGTTCTTC.

Here the CDR3 DNA reads TGCGCCAGCAGCTTTAATGGGGGCTTGAACACTGAAGCTTTCTTT. It encodes CASSFNGGLNTEAFF. J is TRBJ1-1 and V is TRBV5-1, with D possibly matching TRBD1 (6 bases). V dropped 2 bases and J dropped 0 bases, with 11 bases sitting between them. The CDR3 is 15 amino acids. Germline V gives CDR1 SGHRS, CDR2 YFSETQ.

This chain connects TRBV7-9 to TRBJ2-1; D is perhaps TRBD2 (7 bases). Germline assignment: CDR1 SEHNR and CDR2 FQNEAQ (reference sequence). The CDR3 consists of 16 residues. V lost 5 bases and J 6 bases, leaving 20 bases between the germline ends. CDR3 nucleotide sequence: TGTGCCAGCAGCCCAAGGGGGTTGGGGGAGGGCAATGAGCAGTTCTTC. It translates to CASSPRGLGEGNEQFF.

A remark on this clone: Compared with germline, one end of the junction differs, possibly owing to a read error. The chain recombines TRBV28 with TRBJ2-7, with D maybe TRBD1 (6 bases). The V gene's germline CDR1 is MDHEN and CDR2 SYDVKM. The CDR3 has 13 amino acids. Here the CDR3 reads CASSLLWDNGLDF. The CDR3 DNA is TGTGCCAGCAGTTTACTTTGGGACAATGGGCTAGACTTC.

This clone is a singleton in its sample. The chain employs TRBV19 and TRBJ1-1; 12 nucleotides agree with TRBD1. V lost 5 bases, J lost 5 bases, and 12 bases stayed unmatched. CDR1 is LNHDA and CDR2 is SQIVND in the germline V gene (reference sequence). There are 17 residues in the CDR3. The CDR3 bases are TGTGCCAGTAGTTTCGACCGGGACAGGGGGCCGGGTACTGAAGCTTTCTTT. It encodes CASSFDRDRGPGTEAFF.